This record concerns one T cell receptor beta chain sequence. Antigen unknown. This sample is part of a study of T cell responses to AZD1222 COVID-19 vaccine. The study's findings and limits: Among the donors, most were white British and more were female, and clonal diversity was possibly underestimated.

Sequenced by immunoSEQ multiplex PCR; TCRdb stores in-frame clones only, minus some. The profile shows 95,000 to 150,000 clones, approximately 94% of them singletons. Pooled together were second doses at about 4 or about 12 weeks. The germline V gene encodes CDR1 SGHTS and CDR2 YDEGEE. The J segment lost 4 bases and the V segment lost 5 bases, leaving 9 bases of the junction unmatched. The CDR3 runs 16 residues. The chain couples TRBV5-8 to TRBJ2-1; 10 bases line up with TRBD2. The sequenced sample was peripheral blood, obtained 28 days after the second AZD1222 dose. The sequence came from an adult who received the AZD1222 COVID-19 vaccine. CDR3 DNA sequence: TGTGCCAGCAGTCGTACCGGGACTAGCGTGTACAATGAGCAGTTCTTC. Residues: CASSRTGTSVYNEQFF.